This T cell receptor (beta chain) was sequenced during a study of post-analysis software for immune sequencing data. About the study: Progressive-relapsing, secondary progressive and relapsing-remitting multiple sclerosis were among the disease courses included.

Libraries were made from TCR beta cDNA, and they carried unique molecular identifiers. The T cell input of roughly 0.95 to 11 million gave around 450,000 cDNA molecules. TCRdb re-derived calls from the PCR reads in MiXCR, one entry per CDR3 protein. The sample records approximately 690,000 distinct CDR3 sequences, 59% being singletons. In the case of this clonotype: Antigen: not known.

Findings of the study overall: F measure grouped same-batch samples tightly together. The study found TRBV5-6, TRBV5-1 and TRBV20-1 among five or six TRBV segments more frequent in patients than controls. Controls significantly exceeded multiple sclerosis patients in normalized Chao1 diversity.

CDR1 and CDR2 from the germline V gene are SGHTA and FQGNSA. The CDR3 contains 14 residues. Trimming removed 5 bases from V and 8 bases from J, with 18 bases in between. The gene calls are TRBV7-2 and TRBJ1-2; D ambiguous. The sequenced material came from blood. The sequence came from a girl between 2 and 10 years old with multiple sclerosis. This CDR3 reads CASSQTGEVGGYTF. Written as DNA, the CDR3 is TGTGCCAGCAGCCAAACTGGGGAGGTAGGGGGCTACACCTTC.